This T cell receptor beta chain came from a study of CD4 T cells in relation to SARS-CoV-2 and coronaviruses. CD4 enrichment then naive enrichment separated naive from memory CD4+ cells. Findings and caveats of the study: Crossreactivity was assessed only for spike protein, not other viral proteins.

The ends were cut back, 5 bases at V and 0 bases at J, with 11 bases in the middle. The CDR3 covers 16 residues. Germline loops: CDR1 SGHAT, CDR2 FQNNGV. Sequencing was performed with immunoSEQ multiplex PCR; in TCRdb, only in-frame clones are kept and a portion is missing. In the table there are 30,000 to 45,000 clones, 85% to 90% of which are singletons. This clone was observed once. Its antigen is undetermined. This clonotype was obtained from an adult with COVID-19. V is TRBV11-2 and J is TRBJ2-6; no reliable D call. The sequenced sample was memory CD4+ T cells from PBMCs. The CDR3 DNA sequence: TGTGCCAGCAGCATAATACCGGGCTCTGGGGCCAACGTCCTGACTTTC. Encoded protein: CASSIIPGSGANVLTF.